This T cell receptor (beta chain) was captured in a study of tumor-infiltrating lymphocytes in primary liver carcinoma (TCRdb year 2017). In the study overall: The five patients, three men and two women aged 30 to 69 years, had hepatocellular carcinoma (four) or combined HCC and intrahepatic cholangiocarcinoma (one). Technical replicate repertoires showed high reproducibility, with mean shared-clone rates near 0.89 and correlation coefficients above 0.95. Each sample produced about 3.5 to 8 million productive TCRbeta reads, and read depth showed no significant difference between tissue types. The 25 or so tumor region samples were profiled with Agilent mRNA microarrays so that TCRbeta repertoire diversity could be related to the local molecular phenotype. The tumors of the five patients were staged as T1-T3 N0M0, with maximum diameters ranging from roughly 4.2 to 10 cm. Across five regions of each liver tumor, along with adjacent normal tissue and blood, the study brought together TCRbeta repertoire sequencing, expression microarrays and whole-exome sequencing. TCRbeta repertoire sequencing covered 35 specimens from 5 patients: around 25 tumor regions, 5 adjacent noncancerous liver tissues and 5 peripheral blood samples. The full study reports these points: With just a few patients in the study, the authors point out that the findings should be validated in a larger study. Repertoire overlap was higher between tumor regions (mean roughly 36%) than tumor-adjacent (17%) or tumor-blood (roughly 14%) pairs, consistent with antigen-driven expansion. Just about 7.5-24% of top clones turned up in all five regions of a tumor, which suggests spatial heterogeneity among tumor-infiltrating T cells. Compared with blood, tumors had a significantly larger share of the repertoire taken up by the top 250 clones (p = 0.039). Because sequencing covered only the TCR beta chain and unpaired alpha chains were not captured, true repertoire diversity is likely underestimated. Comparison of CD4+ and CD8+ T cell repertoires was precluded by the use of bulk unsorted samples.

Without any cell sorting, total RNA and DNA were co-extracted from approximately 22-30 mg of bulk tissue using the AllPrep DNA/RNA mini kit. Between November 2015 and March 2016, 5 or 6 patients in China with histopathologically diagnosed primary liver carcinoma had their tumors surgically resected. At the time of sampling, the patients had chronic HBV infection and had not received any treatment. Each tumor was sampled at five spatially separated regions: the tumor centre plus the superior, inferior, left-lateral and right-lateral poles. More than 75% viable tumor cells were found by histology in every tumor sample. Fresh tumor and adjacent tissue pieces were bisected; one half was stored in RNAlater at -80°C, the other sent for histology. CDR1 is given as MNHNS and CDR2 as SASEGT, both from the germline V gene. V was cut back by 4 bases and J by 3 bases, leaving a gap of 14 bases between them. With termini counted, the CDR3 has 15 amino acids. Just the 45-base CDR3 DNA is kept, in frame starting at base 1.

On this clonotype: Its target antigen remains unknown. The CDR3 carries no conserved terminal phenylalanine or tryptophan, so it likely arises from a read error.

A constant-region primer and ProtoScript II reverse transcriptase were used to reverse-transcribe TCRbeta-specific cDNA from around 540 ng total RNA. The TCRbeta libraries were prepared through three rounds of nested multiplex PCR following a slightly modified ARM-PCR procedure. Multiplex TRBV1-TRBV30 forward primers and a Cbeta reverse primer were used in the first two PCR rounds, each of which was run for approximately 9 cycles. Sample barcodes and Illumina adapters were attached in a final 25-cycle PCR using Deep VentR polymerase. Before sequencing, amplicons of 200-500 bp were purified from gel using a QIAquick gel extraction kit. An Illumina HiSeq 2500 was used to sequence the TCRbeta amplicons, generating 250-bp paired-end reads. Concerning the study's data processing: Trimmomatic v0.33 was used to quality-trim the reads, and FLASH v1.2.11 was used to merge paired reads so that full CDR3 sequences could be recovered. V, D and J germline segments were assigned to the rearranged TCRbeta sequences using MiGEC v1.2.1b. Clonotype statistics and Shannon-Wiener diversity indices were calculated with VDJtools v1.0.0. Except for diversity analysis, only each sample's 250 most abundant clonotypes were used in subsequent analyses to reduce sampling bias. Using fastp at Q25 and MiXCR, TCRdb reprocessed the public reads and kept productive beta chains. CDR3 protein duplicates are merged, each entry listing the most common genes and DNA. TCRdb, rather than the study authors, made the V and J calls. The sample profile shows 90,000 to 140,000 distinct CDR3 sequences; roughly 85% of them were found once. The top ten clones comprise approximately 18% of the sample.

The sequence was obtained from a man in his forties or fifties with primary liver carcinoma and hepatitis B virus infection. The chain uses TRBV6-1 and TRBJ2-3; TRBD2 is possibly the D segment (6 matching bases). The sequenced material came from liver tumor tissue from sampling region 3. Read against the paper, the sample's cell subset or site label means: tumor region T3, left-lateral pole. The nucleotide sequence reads TGTGCCAGCAGTGTTCGGGGGAATGGAACAGATACGCAGTATTCT. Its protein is CASSVRGNGTDTQYS.